One and the same sample provided the 28 T cell receptor beta chains below, sequenced in a study of identical twins. TCRdb re-derived calls from the 5' RACE reads in MiXCR, one entry per CDR3 protein. This table holds some 440,000 distinct CDR3 sequences, approximately 24% found once. In addition, the sample was reused for a study of T cells expressing NK-cell markers.

Sequencing was performed on CD4+ T cells sorted from blood. The receptors were gathered from a woman aged 18-30 years in good health.

The chain uses TRBV6-1 and TRBJ2-2; maybe TRBD2 (5 bases). This CDR3 is built from 15 residues. Looked up from germline, CDR1 is MNHNS and CDR2 is SASEGT. The ends were cut back, 4 bases at V and 4 bases at J, with 13 bases in the middle. For the CDR3, the DNA is TGTGCCAGCAGTGCTGGTGGCGGGCGCACCGGGGAGCTGTTTTTT. Protein sequence: CASSAGGGRTGELFF.

The chain has TRBV5-1 and TRBJ2-3; 9 nucleotides align to TRBD2. The length of the CDR3 is 14 residues. The V gene's germline CDR1 is SGHRS and CDR2 YFSETQ. Trimming cost V 4 bases and J 5 bases; bases outside gene matches: 5. The CDR3 bases are TGCGCCAGCAGCCGCGGGGGGGCCATAGATACGCAGTATTTT. Translated: CASSRGGAIDTQYF.

There are a few counts of this clonotype. The V call is TRBV6-1, the J call TRBJ2-1, with D perhaps assigned TRBD1 or TRBD2 (5 bases each). The CDR3 has 15 amino acids. V was pared by 6 bases and J by 2 bases, with 14 bases between. Germline CDR1 is MNHNS and CDR2 is SASEGT. The CDR3 DNA follows: TGTGCCAGCAGGAGGGACCTCGGTCCCTACAATGAGCAGTTCTTC. Translated, it gives CASRRDLGPYNEQFF.

This chain uses TRBV29-1 with TRBJ1-2, with unresolved D. The CDR3 spans 11 residues. Germline V gives CDR1 SQVTM, CDR2 ANQGSEA. V gave up 3 bases and J gave up 6 bases, with 8 bases separating them. The CDR3 DNA is TGCAGCGTTGACCCGGGAAATGGCTACACCTTC. It translates to CSVDPGNGYTF.

The chain uses TRBV20-1 and TRBJ2-7; D not resolved. The CDR3 is 10 residues long. V lost 3 bases and J 5 bases, leaving 5 bases between the germline ends. The germline CDR1 and CDR2 sequences are DFQATT and SNEGSKA (reference sequence). The CDR3, as DNA: TGCAGTGCTAGGAGAGACGAGCAGTACTTC. Its protein is CSARRDEQYF.

This chain links TRBV12-3 or TRBV12-4 with TRBJ1-1; no reliable D call. Trimming stripped 3 bases from V and 4 bases from J, with 12 bases between. The length of the CDR3 is 14 residues. CDR3 DNA: TGTGCCAGCAGTTTTCAGGTGGTGACCACTGAAGCTTTCTTT. It specifies CASSFQVVTTEAFF.

The table lists this clonotype with a few counts. The chain links TRBV12-3 or TRBV12-4 to TRBJ2-5; 13 positions agree with TRBD2. CDR3 size: 17 residues. After removal of 3 bases from V and 5 bases from J, the junction contained 9 bases not matched to a gene. The CDR3 loop is CASSFPTSGRAGETQYF. The CDR3 region has the DNA TGTGCCAGCAGTTTCCCTACTAGCGGGAGGGCCGGGGAGACCCAGTACTTC.

This clonotype was detected a few times. This chain uses TRBV24-1 with TRBJ2-2; D gene uncertain. The germline gives CDR1 KGHDR, CDR2 SFDVKD. The ends were cut back, 0 bases at V and 1 base at J, with 14 bases in the middle. The length of the CDR3 is 18 residues. The chain's CDR3 is CATSDLDHRARNTGELFF. The DNA of the CDR3 is TGTGCCACCAGTGATTTGGACCACCGCGCCAGGAACACCGGGGAGCTGTTTTTT.

The V and J genes are TRBV3-1 and TRBJ2-3; tentatively, D is TRBD1 or TRBD2 (5 bases each). CDR1 is LGHDT and CDR2 is YNNKEL in the germline V gene (reference sequence). Trimming cost V 3 bases and J 0 bases, with 7 bases left between them. This CDR3 has 14 amino acids. The CDR3 protein is CASSQGVSTDTQYF. The DNA of the CDR3 is TGTGCCAGCAGCCAGGGGGTGAGCACAGATACGCAGTATTTT.

This clonotype has a count of ten or more. The chain joins TRBV10-3 to TRBJ2-2; 7 bases are a match to TRBD2. Germline loops: CDR1 ENHRY, CDR2 SYGVKD. J was trimmed by 6 bases and V by 7 bases; bases with no gene match: 8. This CDR3 comprises 14 residues. CDR3 DNA sequence: TGTGCCATCAATCCGACTAGCCGCCCCGGGGAGCTGTTTTTT. It encodes CAINPTSRPGELFF.

The chain joins TRBV12-3 or TRBV12-4 to TRBJ2-1; possible D gene TRBD2, 7 bases. The CDR3 contains 15 residues. V was pared by 0 bases and J by 6 bases, with 12 bases between. The CDR3 protein is CASSLAGGPTNEQFF. CDR3 coding DNA: TGTGCCAGCAGTTTAGCGGGGGGGCCTACCAATGAGCAGTTCTTC.

This chain joins TRBV5-1 and TRBJ2-5; a possible D gene is TRBD1 (6 bases). Germline CDR1 is SGHRS and CDR2 is YFSETQ. The length of the CDR3 is 12 residues. The V end lost 4 bases, the J end lost 7 bases, and 11 bases lay between the germline ends. The DNA of the CDR3 is TGCGCCAGCAGCCCGACCAGGGGGACCCAGTACTTC. This gives the protein CASSPTRGTQYF.

This clonotype was counted only a few times. The chain employs TRBV7-9 and TRBJ2-7; D unclear. V dropped 3 bases and J dropped 5 bases, with 11 bases sitting between them. This CDR3 comprises 13 residues. Germline V gene lookup returns CDR1 SEHNR and CDR2 FQNEAQ (reference sequence). The CDR3 protein is CASSFELPHEQYF. The CDR3 nucleotides are TGTGCCAGCAGCTTTGAGCTACCCCACGAGCAGTACTTC.

This clonotype was counted between two and nine times. The chain combines TRBV20-1 with TRBJ2-1, with TRBD2 matching 10 bases. This CDR3 region has 14 residues. With V trimmed by 6 bases and J by 7 bases, 9 bases remained unmatched. Germline CDR1 is DFQATT and CDR2 is SNEGSKA (reference sequence). CDR3 DNA sequence: TGCAGTGCGGCAGGGACTAGCGCGTTAAATGAGCAGTTCTTC. As protein: CSAAGTSALNEQFF.

This clonotype showed up just a few times. V is TRBV4-2 and J is TRBJ2-3; no definite D call. Germline CDR1 LGHNA, CDR2 YNFKEQ. Trimming took off 2 bases at V and 1 base at J, with 7 bases between the two ends. CDR3 length: 14 residues. For the CDR3, the DNA is TGTGCCAGCAGCCAAATAGGGCGCACAGATACGCAGTATTTT. Its protein is CASSQIGRTDTQYF.

In its sample, this clonotype was seen a few times. This chain uses TRBV11-2 with TRBJ1-1; 7 positions match TRBD1. Germline V lookup: CDR1 SGHAT, CDR2 FQNNGV. This CDR3 has 14 amino acids. Losses at the gene ends were 1 base for V and 4 bases for J; bases not matched to a gene: 3. This CDR3 reads CASSLVQGGTEAFF. The CDR3 DNA reads TGTGCCAGCAGCTTAGTCCAGGGGGGCACTGAAGCTTTCTTT.

This clonotype was observed a handful of times. CDR3: CASSQAIGGKLFF. CDR3 sequence (DNA): TGCGCCAGCAGCCAAGCTATCGGGGGAAAACTGTTTTTT. The chain links TRBV4-1 to TRBJ1-4; a weak D match, TRBD1 (5 bases). Germline loops: CDR1 MGHRA, CDR2 YSYEKL. This CDR3 spans 13 amino acids. V lost 1 base, J lost 10 bases, and 10 bases lay in between.

This clonotype was observed a handful of times. The chain employs TRBV20-1 and TRBJ2-5, with TRBD2 matching over 7 bases. Germline-derived CDR1 and CDR2 are DFQATT and SNEGSKA (reference sequence). This CDR3 comprises 13 residues. V shed 3 bases and J 3 bases; nucleotides not matched to a gene: 4. CDR3 amino acids: CSASKGGEETQYF. The CDR3 nucleotides read TGCAGTGCTAGTAAGGGAGGGGAAGAGACCCAGTACTTC.

This clonotype was picked up a small number of times. This chain uses TRBV20-1 with TRBJ1-1; D not resolved. The germline V gene has CDR1 DFQATT and CDR2 SNEGSKA (reference sequence). Trimming pared 5 bases from V and 1 base from J, leaving 11 bases between. The CDR3 is made up of 13 amino acids. The CDR3 spells CSALDVQNTEAFF. CDR3 DNA sequence: TGCAGTGCTCTAGACGTCCAGAACACTGAAGCTTTCTTT.

This clonotype was seen more than once but under ten times. The rearrangement links TRBV5-5 to TRBJ2-1; no reliable D call. CDR1 is SGHKS and CDR2 is YYEKEE in the germline V gene (reference sequence). The CDR3 spans 14 residues. Trimming left V 3 bases short and J 6 bases short, with 13 bases between. For the CDR3, the DNA is TGTGCCAGCAGCTCAAAACACTGGGGCAATGAGCAGTTCTTC. It encodes CASSSKHWGNEQFF.

CDR3 loop: CASSPPGLAGFGEQYF. In DNA form, the CDR3 reads TGTGCCAGCAGCCCTCCGGGACTAGCGGGATTCGGCGAGCAGTACTTC. This rearrangement joins TRBV7-2 to TRBJ2-7, with 13 bases fitting TRBD2. This CDR3 region has 16 residues. The germline CDR1 and CDR2 sequences are SGHTA and FQGNSA. V shed 5 bases and J 6 bases; nucleotides not matched to a gene: 10.

This chain connects TRBV5-6 to TRBJ2-2, with 7 positions matching TRBD1. The junction had 4 bases not matched to a gene; V was cut back by 1 base and J by 7 bases. The CDR3 contains 14 residues. Germline V gene sequence: CDR1 SGHDT, CDR2 YYEEEE. The CDR3 DNA reads as TGTGCCAGCAGCTTGAGGGGGCTGAACGGGGAGCTGTTTTTT. Amino acid sequence: CASSLRGLNGELFF.

Only a few counts were recorded for this clonotype. The chain has TRBV7-6 and TRBJ2-6; D is unresolved. Trimming pared 6 bases from V and 1 base from J, leaving 7 bases between. CDR1 is SGHVS and CDR2 is FNYEAQ in the germline V gene. The CDR3 extends over 14 amino acids. The CDR3 is CASSLRSGANVLTF. CDR3 nucleotides: TGTGCCAGCAGTCTCCGTTCTGGGGCCAACGTCCTGACTTTC.

This clonotype was picked up a small number of times. The V gene is TRBV6-1, the J gene TRBJ1-1, with D perhaps matching TRBD1 (5 bases). Per germline, CDR1 MNHNS and CDR2 SASEGT. CDR3 length equals 14 residues. V gave up 8 bases and J gave up 4 bases, with 17 bases separating them. The CDR3 nucleotides read TGTGCCAGCCGGGACGGATACCCTAGCACTGAAGCTTTCTTT. Residues: CASRDGYPSTEAFF.

The chain links TRBV12-3 or TRBV12-4 to TRBJ2-7; 8 nucleotides line up with TRBD2. The trim removed 3 bases at V and 5 bases at J, leaving 9 bases unmatched. The CDR3 covers 15 residues. Here the CDR3 reads CASSFFGRANHEQYF. As DNA, the CDR3 is TGTGCCAGCAGTTTCTTCGGGAGGGCCAACCACGAGCAGTACTTC.

DNA of the CDR3: TGTGCCAGCAGCTTAGATTGGCGAGCTTTCTTT. As protein: CASSLDWRAFF. The gene calls are TRBV11-2 and TRBJ1-1; D gene ambiguous. Germline CDR1 reads SGHAT; CDR2 reads FQNNGV. The CDR3 loop spans 11 amino acids. Trimming removed 0 bases from V and 10 bases from J, with 6 bases in between.

The chain has TRBV20-1 and TRBJ1-5; a possible D gene is TRBD1 (5 bases). CDR1 DFQATT and CDR2 SNEGSKA come from the germline V gene (reference sequence). Trimming pared 5 bases from V and 9 bases from J, leaving 14 bases between. The CDR3 consists of 12 residues. The CDR3 region has the DNA TGCAGTGCTCGGGGGGTATTAGGGCCCCAGCATTTT. Its protein is CSARGVLGPQHF.

The J gene is TRBJ1-2, the V gene TRBV6-5; a weak D match, TRBD1 (5 bases). Trimming shortened V by 5 bases and J by 7 bases, and 11 bases separated the two germline ends. Germline loops: CDR1 MNHEY, CDR2 SVGAGI. This CDR3 contains 12 residues. In DNA, the CDR3 is TGTGCCAGCAGTCAAGTCGGGGCTGGCTACACCTTC. Protein product: CASSQVGAGYTF.